The rows below give T cell receptor beta chains drawn from one sample of a study of T cells in Graves' hyperthyroidism and ophthalmopathy. Each CDR3 protein gets one entry after TCRdb re-called the multiplex PCR reads with MiXCR. The table shows around 400,000 distinct CDR3 sequences, with 20% to 30% occurring only once. Sequencing was performed on blood. These receptors all come from a man aged 50-60 years with Graves' hyperthyroidism. The CDR3 runs from the conserved cysteine through the conserved F or W. D genes are given only for firm matches. For some rows the clone size is stated as once, few or many, or as a class when expanded; others skip it.

TRBJ2-3,NA,TRBV6-2/TRBV6-3,NA,TGTGCCAGCAGTTTAGCGGAGACAGATACGCAGTATTTT,CASSLAETDTQYF
TRBJ2-7,NA,TRBV3-1,NA,TGTGCCAGCGGAGGCAGGGGCGGTCCCTACGAGCAGTACTTC,CASGGRGGPYEQYF
TRBJ2-7,few,TRBV5-4,NA,TGTGCCAGCAGTTTACAGGCGGGGACAACCTACGAGCAGTACTTC,CASSLQAGTTYEQYF
TRBJ2-5,NA,TRBV28,NA,TGTGCCAGCAGTTTTTCAGGGGGGGTCCAAGAGACCCAGTACTTC,CASSFSGGVQETQYF
TRBJ2-1,many,TRBV11-2,NA,TGTGCCAGCAGCTTAGGGGGGGTTGTGAGCCATGAGCAGTTCTTC,CASSLGGVVSHEQFF
TRBJ2-1,NA,TRBV12-3/TRBV12-4,TRBD2,TGTGCCAGCAGTTTACTAGCGGGAGATTGGGATGAGCAGTTCTTC,CASSLLAGDWDEQFF
TRBJ1-6,NA,TRBV15,NA,TGTGCCACCAGCAGTGACAGGACCAATTCACCCCTCCACTTT,CATSSDRTNSPLHF
TRBJ2-7,NA,TRBV20-1,TRBD2,TGCAGTGCTAACCCCCGCCAGCGGGAGGGATACGAGCAGTACTTC,CSANPRQREGYEQYF
TRBJ2-5,NA,TRBV4-1,NA,TGCGCCAGCAGCCACGGAGGGGCAAAAGAGACCCAGTACTTC,CASSHGGAKETQYF
TRBJ2-1,few,TRBV29-1,TRBD1,TGCAGCGGGGACAGGGGGCTTAATGAGCAGTTCTTC,CSGDRGLNEQFF
TRBJ2-7,NA,TRBV29-1,NA,TGCAGCGTTGAGGGCAGAACCTACGAGCAGTACTTC,CSVEGRTYEQYF
TRBJ2-1,many,TRBV5-1,TRBD2,TGCGCCAGCAGCTCCCTAGCGGGAGGGCAGAATGAGCAGTTCTTC,CASSSLAGGQNEQFF
TRBJ2-3,many,TRBV6-1,NA,TGTGCCAGCAGTGGGCCCAGGGGGGGTACGCAGTATTTT,CASSGPRGGTQYF
TRBJ2-3,NA,TRBV5-4,NA,TGTGCCAGCAGCTTGGCAGCGGAGGATACGCAGTATTTT,CASSLAAEDTQYF
TRBJ2-1,NA,TRBV7-3,TRBD2,TGCGCCAGCAGCCAAGATGGGACTAGCGGGATAAATGAGCAGTTCTTC,CASSQDGTSGINEQFF
TRBJ2-7,NA,TRBV19,NA,TGTGCCAGTAGTATAGATTGGGACGGCGAGCAGTACTTC,CASSIDWDGEQYF
TRBJ2-3,many,TRBV12-3/TRBV12-4,TRBD2,TGTGCCAGCAGCCCGGGAGGGCCGCGCACAGATACGCAGTATTTT,CASSPGGPRTDTQYF
TRBJ2-7,few,TRBV7-8,NA,TGTGCCAGCAGCTTACCCCTAGGGGGGATCCCCCCCTACGAGCAGTACTTC,CASSLPLGGIPPYEQYF
TRBJ2-1,many,TRBV2,TRBD2,TGTGCCAGCGGGAGACGATCGGGGTTAACTAGCGGGAGTGGGAGGTACAATGAGCAGTTCTTC,CASGRRSGLTSGSGRYNEQFF
TRBJ2-2,NA,TRBV4-1,NA,TGCGCCAGCGGGATTCCAGGGGCTACCGGGGAGCTGTTTTTT,CASGIPGATGELFF
TRBJ2-1,NA,TRBV4-2,TRBD1,TGTGCCAGCAGCCAACTTTTCGACAGGGGGATCAATGAGCAGTTCTTC,CASSQLFDRGINEQFF
TRBJ2-1,NA,TRBV10-1,NA,TGCGCCAGCAGTGAAGGGGCAAAGGAGCAGTTCTTC,CASSEGAKEQFF
TRBJ1-5,NA,TRBV3-1,NA,TGTGCCAGCAGCCAATTAGAAAATCAGCCCCAGCATTTT,CASSQLENQPQHF
TRBJ1-4,NA,TRBV20-1,TRBD1,TGCAGTGCTAGCAGGGGGAGCCGCGACGAAAAACTGTTTTTT,CSASRGSRDEKLFF
TRBJ2-7,few,TRBV11-3,TRBD1,TGTGCCAGCAGCCGCGAAACAGGGGTCCTAACCTACGAGCAGTACTTC,CASSRETGVLTYEQYF
TRBJ2-1,NA,TRBV9,TRBD2,TGTGCCAGCAGCGCCGGACTAGCGGGAGTGGTCGATGAGCAGTTCTTC,CASSAGLAGVVDEQFF
TRBJ2-1,few,TRBV7-9,NA,TGTGCCAGCAGCTTAAATTCCGGAGCTGGCAATGAGCAGTTCTTC,CASSLNSGAGNEQFF
TRBJ2-1,NA,TRBV7-9,TRBD2,TGTGCCAGCAGGTTAGGACTAGCGGGAGCTAGCTCCTACAATGAGCAGTTCTTC,CASRLGLAGASSYNEQFF
TRBJ2-7,few,TRBV20-1,TRBD2,TGCAGTGCTAGGGAGCTAGCGGGGGCCTACGAGCAGTACTTC,CSARELAGAYEQYF
TRBJ2-7,NA,TRBV14,TRBD2,TGTGCCAGCAGCCGCGGACTAGCCGCCTACGAGCAGTACTTC,CASSRGLAAYEQYF
TRBJ1-6,few,TRBV12-3/TRBV12-4,NA,TGTGCCAGCAGTTTAGCGCGTTCACCCCTCCACTTT,CASSLARSPLHF
TRBJ1-1,many,TRBV18,NA,TGTGCCAGCTCACCACCGACTTATACTGAAGCTTTCTTT,CASSPPTYTEAFF
TRBJ2-2,NA,TRBV11-2,NA,TGTGCCAGCAGCTTAATGGACACCGGGGAGCTGTTTTTT,CASSLMDTGELFF
TRBJ1-2,NA,TRBV5-1,NA,TGCGCCAGCAGCTTGGTCGTTGGGGAGGACTATGGCTACACCTTC,CASSLVVGEDYGYTF
TRBJ2-1,many,TRBV20-1,TRBD2,TGCAGTGCTAGAAGACTAGCGGGGTCCTACAATGAGCAGTTCTTC,CSARRLAGSYNEQFF
TRBJ1-1,many,TRBV10-3,NA,TGTGCCATCAGTGAAATAGGGACAAACACTGAAGCTTTCTTT,CAISEIGTNTEAFF
TRBJ2-1,few,TRBV6-1,TRBD2,TGTGCCAGCATTGCCACGGGGACTAGCAGTTACAATGAGCAGTTCTTC,CASIATGTSSYNEQFF
TRBJ2-3,few,TRBV20-1,TRBD2,TGCAGTGCTAGATTACTAGCGGGCGGGAACACAGATACGCAGTATTTT,CSARLLAGGNTDTQYF
TRBJ2-2,NA,TRBV24-1,NA,TGTGCCACCAGTTCCGGGACGGACACCGGGGAGCTGTTTTTT,CATSSGTDTGELFF
TRBJ2-1,once,TRBV20-1,NA,TGCAGTGCTTCCCGGTCGAGCTCCTACAATGAGCAGTTCTTC,CSASRSSSYNEQFF
TRBJ1-5,NA,TRBV7-9,NA,TGTGCCAGCAGCTCCGGAAGTGATTATCAGCATTTT,CASSSGSDYQHF
TRBJ2-5,once,TRBV10-1,NA,TGCGCCAGCAGTGAGTCGGCGGGGCGGGGAGAGACCCAGTACTTC,CASSESAGRGETQYF
TRBJ2-7,few,TRBV7-3,TRBD1,TGTGCCAGCAGCTTGGGGACAGGGTTCGAGCAGTACTTC,CASSLGTGFEQYF
TRBJ2-2,few,TRBV6-1,NA,TGTGCCAGCTCCATAGGGAAGAACACCGGGGAGCTGTTTTTT,CASSIGKNTGELFF
TRBJ1-1,NA,TRBV14,NA,TGTGCCAGCAGCCCGCTCTCGGGACTCCCATCGGACACTGAAGCTTTCTTT,CASSPLSGLPSDTEAFF
TRBJ1-6,NA,TRBV12-3/TRBV12-4,NA,TGTGCCAGCAGTCGCGCGGGTCGGCAGCTGTCACCCCTCCACTTT,CASSRAGRQLSPLHF